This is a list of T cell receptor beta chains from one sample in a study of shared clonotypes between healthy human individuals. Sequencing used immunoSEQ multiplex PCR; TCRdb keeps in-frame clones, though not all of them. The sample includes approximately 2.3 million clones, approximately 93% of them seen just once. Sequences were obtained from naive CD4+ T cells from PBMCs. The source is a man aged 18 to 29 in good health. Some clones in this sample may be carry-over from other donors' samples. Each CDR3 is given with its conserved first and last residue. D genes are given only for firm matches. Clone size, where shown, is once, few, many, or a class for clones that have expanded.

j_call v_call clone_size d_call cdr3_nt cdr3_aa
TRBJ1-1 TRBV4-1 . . TGCGCCAGCAGCCGCTCCGGGGGAAAGAACACTGAAGCTTTCTTT CASSRSGGKNTEAFF
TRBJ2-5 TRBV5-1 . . TGCGCCAGCAGCTCGACTGGGACTCCCCAAGAGACCCAGTACTTC CASSSTGTPQETQYF
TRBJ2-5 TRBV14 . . TGTGCCAGCAGCCAAATAGAGACTACGGTACAACAAGAGACCCAGTACTTC CASSQIETTVQQETQYF
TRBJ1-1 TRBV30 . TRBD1 TGTGCCTGGAGTTTTAGGACAGGGGGCAGATCGGGGACTGAAGCTTTCTTT CAWSFRTGGRSGTEAFF
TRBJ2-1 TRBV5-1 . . TGCGCCAGCAGCTTGGATCCGAGCTCCTACAATGAGCAGTTCTTC CASSLDPSSYNEQFF
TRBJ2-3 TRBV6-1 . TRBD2 TGTGCCAGCAGTGAATCCTCGCAGGGAGGGCGAGATACGCAGTATTTT CASSESSQGGRDTQYF
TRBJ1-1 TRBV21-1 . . TGTGCCAGCCCAAATGGACAGGGGTCCATGAACACTGAAGCTTTCTTT CASPNGQGSMNTEAFF
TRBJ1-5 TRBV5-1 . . TGCGCCAGCAGCTTGGCGGCGGGGGGCGGTGAGCCCCAGCATTTT CASSLAAGGGEPQHF
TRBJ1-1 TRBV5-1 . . TGCGCCAGCAGCTTGTTTTTGGGGGCGCGAACTGAAGCTTTCTTT CASSLFLGARTEAFF
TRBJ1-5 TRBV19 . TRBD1 TGTGCCAGTAGTAGTGGACAGGTGGCTAGCAATCAGCCCCAGCATTTT CASSSGQVASNQPQHF
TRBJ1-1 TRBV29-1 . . TGCAGCGTTGCAGGGGTCCTGAACACTGAAGCTTTCTTT CSVAGVLNTEAFF
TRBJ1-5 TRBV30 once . TGTGCCTGGAGTGTACTTGGGAGGAGCCAGCCCCAGCATTTT CAWSVLGRSQPQHF
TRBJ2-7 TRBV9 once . TGTGCCAGCAGCGTTGCGCCTACTACCTACGAGCAGTACTTC CASSVAPTTYEQYF
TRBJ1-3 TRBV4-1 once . TGCGCCAGCAGCCAAGAGGGGCGAGGGGCTGGAAACACCATATATTTT CASSQEGRGAGNTIYF
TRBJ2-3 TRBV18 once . TGTGCCAGCTCACCCGGGGCCACAGATACGCAGTATTTT CASSPGATDTQYF
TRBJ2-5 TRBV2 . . TGTGCCAGCAGTGATAGCTATTCTCGAGTAGAGACCCAGTACTTC CASSDSYSRVETQYF
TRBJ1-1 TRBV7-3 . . TGTGCCAGCAGCTCTAGATTTAACACTGAAGCTTTCTTT CASSSRFNTEAFF
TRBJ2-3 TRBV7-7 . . TGTGCCAGCAGCTTAGGGAGGGCAGGGCAGACAGATACGCAGTATTTT CASSLGRAGQTDTQYF
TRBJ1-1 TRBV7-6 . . TGTGCCAGCAGCTATTCACCGGGCCAGAACACTGAAGCTTTCTTT CASSYSPGQNTEAFF
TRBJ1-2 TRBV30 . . TGTGCCTGGAGTGTATCGGCTCCGGGGGCTGGCTACACCTTC CAWSVSAPGAGYTF
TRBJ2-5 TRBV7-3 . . TGTGCCAGCAGCTTAACAGATCAAGAGACCCAGTACTTC CASSLTDQETQYF
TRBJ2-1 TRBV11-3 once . TGTGCCAGCAGCTCTCAGGGAGGTGAGCAGTTCTTC CASSSQGGEQFF
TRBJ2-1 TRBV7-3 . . TGTGCCAGCAGCTATCAAGCGGGACACTCCTACAATGAGCAGTTCTTC CASSYQAGHSYNEQFF
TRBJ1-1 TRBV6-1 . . TGTGCCAGCGGTAGCGAGCTGGACACTGAAGCTTTCTTT CASGSELDTEAFF
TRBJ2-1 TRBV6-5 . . TGTGCCAGCACCAGAGGGGGAGGCTCCTACAATGAGCAGTTCTTC CASTRGGGSYNEQFF
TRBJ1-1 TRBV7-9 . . TGTGCCAGCAGCCTGAGGTCGGGGGGAAACACTGAAGCTTTCTTT CASSLRSGGNTEAFF
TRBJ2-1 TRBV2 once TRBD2 TGTGCCAGCAGTGGGCCTAGCGGGAGTGAGCAGTTCTTC CASSGPSGSEQFF
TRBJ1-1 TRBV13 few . TGTGCCAGCAGCTTATCAGACCGGCAGAACACTGAAGCTTTCTTT CASSLSDRQNTEAFF
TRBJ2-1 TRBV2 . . TGTGCCAGCAGCGCCTCCCATGAGCAGTTCTTC CASSASHEQFF
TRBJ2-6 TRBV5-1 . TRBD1 TGCGCCAGCAGCCGTGGGACAGTTGGGTCTGGGGCCAACGTCCTGACTTTC CASSRGTVGSGANVLTF
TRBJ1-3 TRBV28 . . TGTGCCAGCAGTTTTTTTGGTCTCTCTGGAAACACCATATATTTT CASSFFGLSGNTIYF
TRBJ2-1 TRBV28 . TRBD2 TGTGCCAGCAGTATCCCCGGGACTAGATACGATGAGCAGTTCTTC CASSIPGTRYDEQFF
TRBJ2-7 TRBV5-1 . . TGCGCCAGCAGCTTTGTACGGGGCTACGAGCAGTACTTC CASSFVRGYEQYF
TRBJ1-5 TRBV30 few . TGTGCCTGGAGTGTAGGGGCAGGAAGGCAGCCCCAGCATTTT CAWSVGAGRQPQHF
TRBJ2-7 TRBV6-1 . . TGTGCCAGCAGTGAAAACTGGATTCCCTACGAGCAGTACTTC CASSENWIPYEQYF
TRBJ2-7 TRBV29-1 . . TGCAGCGTTGAAGGGTCGAATTACGAGCAGTACTTC CSVEGSNYEQYF
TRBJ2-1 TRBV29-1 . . TGCAGCGTGAGTGAGCAGTTCTTC CSVSEQFF
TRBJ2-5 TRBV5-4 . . TGTGCCAGCAGCCGGACAGGAGGGGAGACCCAGTACTTC CASSRTGGETQYF
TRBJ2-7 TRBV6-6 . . TGTGCCAGCAGTGACAGGCTCCCCTCGGACGAGCAGTACTTC CASSDRLPSDEQYF
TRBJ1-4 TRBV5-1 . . TGCGCCAGCAGCCTATGGCAGGGGAATGAAAAACTGTTTTTT CASSLWQGNEKLFF
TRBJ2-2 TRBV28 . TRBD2 TGTGCCAGCGGCCTACTAGCGGGAGGGACCGGGGAGCTGTTTTTT CASGLLAGGTGELFF
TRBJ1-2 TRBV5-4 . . TGTGCCAGCAGCCTCGCGGGCGCCGGTGGCTACACCTTC CASSLAGAGGYTF
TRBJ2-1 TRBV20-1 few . TGCAGTGCTAGTCCTGAGCAGTTCTTC CSASPEQFF
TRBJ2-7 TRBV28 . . TGTGCCAGCAGTCCTGGGGCCACGATGGACCACGAGCAGTACTTC CASSPGATMDHEQYF
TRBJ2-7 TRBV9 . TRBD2 TGTGCCAGCAGCGTAGAAGCGGGAGGCTTCTACGAGCAGTACTTC CASSVEAGGFYEQYF
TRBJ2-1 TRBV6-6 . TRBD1 TGTGCCAGCAGTTCGACAGGGGGACACAATGAGCAGTTCTTC CASSSTGGHNEQFF
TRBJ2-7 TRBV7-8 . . TGTGCCAGCAGTAAGGTGACAGGCCAAGCCCGCCCCTACGAGCAGTACTTC CASSKVTGQARPYEQYF
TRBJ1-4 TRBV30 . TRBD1 TGTGCCTGGAGTTCGGACAGGGGGCTAGCAACTAATGAAAAACTGTTTTTT CAWSSDRGLATNEKLFF